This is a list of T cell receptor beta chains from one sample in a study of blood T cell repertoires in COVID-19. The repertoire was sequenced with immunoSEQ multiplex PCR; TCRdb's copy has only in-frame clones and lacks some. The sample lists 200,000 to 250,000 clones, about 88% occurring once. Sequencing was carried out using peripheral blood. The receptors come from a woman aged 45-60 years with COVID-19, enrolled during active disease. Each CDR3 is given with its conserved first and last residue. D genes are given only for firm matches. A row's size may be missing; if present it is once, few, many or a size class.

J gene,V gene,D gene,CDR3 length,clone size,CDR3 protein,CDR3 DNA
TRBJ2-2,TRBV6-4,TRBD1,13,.,CASRAQGDGELFF,TGTGCCAGCAGGGCTCAGGGGGACGGGGAGCTGTTTTTT
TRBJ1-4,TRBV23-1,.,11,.,CASSPREKLFF,TGCGCCAGCAGTCCCCGGGAAAAACTGTTTTTT
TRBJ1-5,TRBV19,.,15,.,CAVGALTNSNQPQHF,TGTGCCGTGGGGGCACTTACGAATAGCAATCAGCCCCAGCATTTT
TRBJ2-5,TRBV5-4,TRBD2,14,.,CASSLVGGGETQYF,TGTGCCAGCAGCTTGGTAGGCGGGGGGGAGACCCAGTACTTC
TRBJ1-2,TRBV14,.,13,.,CASSQGYPYGYTF,TGTGCCAGCAGCCAGGGCTACCCCTATGGCTACACCTTC
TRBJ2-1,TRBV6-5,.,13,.,CASSYSRAGEQFF,TGTGCCAGCAGTTACTCTAGGGCGGGTGAGCAGTTCTTC
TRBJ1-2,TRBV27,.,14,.,CASSFSAGVYGYTF,TGTGCCAGCAGTTTCTCGGCAGGGGTCTATGGCTACACCTTC
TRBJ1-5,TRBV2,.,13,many,CASRNREGQPQHF,TGTGCCAGCAGAAACAGGGAAGGTCAGCCCCAGCATTTT
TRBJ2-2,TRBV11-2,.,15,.,CASSLVIANTGELFF,TGTGCCAGCAGCTTAGTTATCGCGAACACCGGGGAGCTGTTTTTT
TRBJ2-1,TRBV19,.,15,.,CASSIGQGLRSEQFF,TGTGCCAGTAGTATAGGCCAGGGGTTGAGGAGTGAGCAGTTCTTC
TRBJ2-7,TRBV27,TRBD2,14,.,CASTPGGPRNEQYF,TGTGCCAGCACTCCGGGGGGTCCCCGAAACGAGCAGTACTTC
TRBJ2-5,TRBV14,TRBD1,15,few,CASSRTGGIGETQYF,TGTGCCAGCAGCCGGACAGGGGGCATAGGAGAGACCCAGTACTTC
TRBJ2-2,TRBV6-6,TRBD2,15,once,CASSRSGAYTGELFF,TGTGCCAGCAGCCGCAGCGGGGCTTACACCGGGGAGCTGTTTTTT
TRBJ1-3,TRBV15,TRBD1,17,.,CATSRAGQGFYGNTIYF,TGTGCCACCAGCAGAGCGGGACAGGGGTTTTATGGAAACACCATATATTTT
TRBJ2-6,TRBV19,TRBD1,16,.,CASSTTGSSGANVLTF,TGTGCCAGTAGTACGACAGGGTCCTCTGGGGCCAACGTCCTGACTTTC
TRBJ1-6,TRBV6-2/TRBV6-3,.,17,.,CASSYLTLLHKNSPLHF,TGTGCCAGCAGTTACTTAACGCTCTTGCACAAAAATTCACCCCTCCACTTT
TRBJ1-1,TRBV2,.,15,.,CASSELYGLNTEAFF,TGTGCCAGCAGTGAGTTGTATGGGCTGAACACTGAAGCTTTCTTT
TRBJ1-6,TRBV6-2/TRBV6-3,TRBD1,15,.,CASSKGARLNSPLHF,TGTGCCAGCAGCAAGGGGGCACGACTTAATTCACCCCTCCACTTT
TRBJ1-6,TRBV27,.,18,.,CASSLSSSLGAGNSPLHF,TGTGCCAGCAGTTTATCGAGCAGTTTAGGTGCCGGGAATTCACCCCTCCACTTT
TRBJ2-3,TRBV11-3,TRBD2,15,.,CASSSYPAGGDTQYF,TGTGCCAGCAGCTCGTACCCCGCGGGGGGAGATACGCAGTATTTT
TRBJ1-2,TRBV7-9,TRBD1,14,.,CASSHGQGLYGYTF,TGTGCCAGCAGCCATGGACAGGGTCTGTATGGCTACACCTTC
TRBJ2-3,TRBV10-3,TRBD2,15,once,CAISLAGGRGDTQYF,TGTGCCATCAGCCTAGCGGGGGGGCGTGGAGATACGCAGTATTTT
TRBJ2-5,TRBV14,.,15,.,CASSQEVGRAETQYF,TGTGCCAGCAGCCAAGAGGTCGGCAGGGCAGAGACCCAGTACTTC
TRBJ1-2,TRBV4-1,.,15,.,CASSPAGLNLSGYTF,TGCGCCAGCAGCCCCGCGGGGCTTAATTTAAGTGGCTACACCTTC
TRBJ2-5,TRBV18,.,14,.,CASSPPHSQETQYF,TGTGCCAGCTCACCACCACACAGCCAAGAGACCCAGTACTTC
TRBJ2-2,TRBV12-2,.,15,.,CASRDNTGNTGELFF,TGTGCAAGTCGGGACAACACAGGGAACACCGGGGAGCTGTTTTTT
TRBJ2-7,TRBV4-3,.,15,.,CASSQDGGGLYEQYF,TGCGCCAGCAGCCAAGACGGCGGGGGCCTCTACGAGCAGTACTTC
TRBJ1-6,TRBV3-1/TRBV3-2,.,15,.,CASSPPRGSSSPLHF,TGTGCCAGCAGCCCTCCCCGGGGGTCGAGTTCACCCCTCCACTTT
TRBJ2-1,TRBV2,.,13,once,CASLEGAYNEQFF,TGTGCCAGCCTCGAGGGGGCCTACAATGAGCAGTTCTTC
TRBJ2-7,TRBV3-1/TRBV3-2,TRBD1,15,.,CASSQTGTGGGEQYF,TGTGCCAGCAGCCAAACCGGGACAGGGGGGGGCGAGCAGTACTTC
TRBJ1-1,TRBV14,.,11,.,CASSQSRQAFF,TGTGCCAGCAGCCAATCCAGGCAAGCTTTCTTT
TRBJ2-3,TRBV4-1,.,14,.,CASSPPRESDTQYF,TGCGCCAGCAGCCCCCCAAGAGAGTCAGATACGCAGTATTTT
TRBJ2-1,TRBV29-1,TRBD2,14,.,CSAATSGGADEQFF,TGCAGCGCCGCGACTAGCGGGGGGGCCGATGAGCAGTTCTTC
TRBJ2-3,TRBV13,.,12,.,CASGVATDTQYF,TGTGCCAGCGGAGTAGCGACAGATACGCAGTATTTT
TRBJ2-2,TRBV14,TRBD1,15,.,CASSQLDRGPGELFF,TGTGCCAGCAGCCAACTGGACAGGGGTCCCGGGGAGCTGTTTTTT
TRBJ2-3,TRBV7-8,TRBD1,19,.,CASSQKPRTGTGTTDTQYF,TGTGCCAGCAGCCAGAAACCACGAACCGGGACAGGAACCACAGATACGCAGTATTTT